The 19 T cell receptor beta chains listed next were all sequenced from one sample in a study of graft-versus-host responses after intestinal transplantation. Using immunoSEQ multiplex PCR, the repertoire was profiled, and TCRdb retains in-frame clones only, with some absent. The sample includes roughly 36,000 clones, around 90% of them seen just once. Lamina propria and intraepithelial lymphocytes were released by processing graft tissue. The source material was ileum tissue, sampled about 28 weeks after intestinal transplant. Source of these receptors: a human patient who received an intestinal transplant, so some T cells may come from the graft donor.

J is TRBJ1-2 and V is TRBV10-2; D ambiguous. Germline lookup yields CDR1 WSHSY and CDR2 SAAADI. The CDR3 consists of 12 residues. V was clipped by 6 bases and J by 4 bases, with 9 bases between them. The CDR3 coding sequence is TGCGCCAGCAGAACCGATAGCTATGGCTACACCTTC. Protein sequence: CASRTDSYGYTF.

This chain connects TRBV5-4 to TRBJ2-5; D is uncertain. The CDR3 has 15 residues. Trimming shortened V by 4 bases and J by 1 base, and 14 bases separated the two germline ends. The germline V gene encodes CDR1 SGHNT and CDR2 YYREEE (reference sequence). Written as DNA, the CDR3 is TGTGCCAGCAGCCCGGGTGTTGTGATCCAAGAGACCCAGTACTTC. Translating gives CASSPGVVIQETQYF.

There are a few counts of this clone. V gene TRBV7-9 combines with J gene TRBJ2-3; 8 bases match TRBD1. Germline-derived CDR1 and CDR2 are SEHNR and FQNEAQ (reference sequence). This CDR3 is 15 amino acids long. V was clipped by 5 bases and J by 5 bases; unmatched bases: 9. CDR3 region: CASSPDRVFVDTQYF. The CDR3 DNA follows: TGTGCCAGCAGCCCGGACAGGGTATTTGTAGATACGCAGTATTTT.

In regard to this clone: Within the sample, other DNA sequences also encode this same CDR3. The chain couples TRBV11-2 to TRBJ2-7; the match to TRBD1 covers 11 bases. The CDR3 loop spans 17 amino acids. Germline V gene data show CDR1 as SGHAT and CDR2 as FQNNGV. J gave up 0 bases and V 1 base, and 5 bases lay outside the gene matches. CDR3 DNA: TGTGCCAGCAGCTTAGGGACAGGGGGCCTTAGCTCCTACGAGCAGTACTTC. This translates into CASSLGTGGLSSYEQYF.

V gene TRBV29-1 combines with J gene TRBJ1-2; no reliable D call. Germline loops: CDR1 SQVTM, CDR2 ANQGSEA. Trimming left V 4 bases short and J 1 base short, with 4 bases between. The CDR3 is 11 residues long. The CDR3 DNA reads TGCAGCGTTGTCGATAACTATGGCTACACCTTC. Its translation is CSVVDNYGYTF.

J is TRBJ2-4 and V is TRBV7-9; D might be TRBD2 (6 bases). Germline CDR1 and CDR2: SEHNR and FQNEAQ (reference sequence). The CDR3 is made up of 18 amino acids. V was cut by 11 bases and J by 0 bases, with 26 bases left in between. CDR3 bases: TGTGCCGGAAGGAGAGCGGGCGGGAACCAGAAAGCCAAAAACATTCAGTACTTC. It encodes CAGRRAGGNQKAKNIQYF.

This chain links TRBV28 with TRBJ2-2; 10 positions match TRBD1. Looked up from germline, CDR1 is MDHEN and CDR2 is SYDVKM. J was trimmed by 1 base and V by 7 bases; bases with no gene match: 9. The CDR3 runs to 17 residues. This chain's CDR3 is CASMPRTGGRNTGELFF. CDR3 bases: TGTGCCAGCATGCCACGGACAGGGGGAAGGAACACCGGGGAGCTGTTTTTT.

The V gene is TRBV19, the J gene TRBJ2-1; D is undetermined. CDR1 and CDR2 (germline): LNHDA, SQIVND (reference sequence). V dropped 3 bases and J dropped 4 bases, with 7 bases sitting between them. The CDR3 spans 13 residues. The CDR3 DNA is TGTGCCAGTAGTATTTACGAGTACAATGAGCAGTTCTTC. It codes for CASSIYEYNEQFF.

Here the CDR3 reads CASSSGQSWEQYF. The CDR3 coding sequence is TGTGCCAGCAGTTCTGGACAGTCCTGGGAGCAGTACTTC. V is TRBV28 and J is TRBJ2-7, with D perhaps TRBD1 (6 bases). Trimming pared 4 bases from V and 7 bases from J, leaving 14 bases between. The CDR3 has 13 amino acids. Germline-derived CDR1 and CDR2 are MDHEN and SYDVKM.

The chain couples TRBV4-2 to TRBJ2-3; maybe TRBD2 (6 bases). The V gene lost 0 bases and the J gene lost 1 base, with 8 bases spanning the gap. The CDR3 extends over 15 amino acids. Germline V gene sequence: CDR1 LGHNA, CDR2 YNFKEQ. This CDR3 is CASSQESSGTDTQYF. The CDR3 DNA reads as TGTGCCAGCAGCCAAGAGTCTAGCGGCACAGATACGCAGTATTTT.

CDR3 in amino acids: CASSHGQGDGYEQYF. The CDR3 region has the DNA TGCGCCAGCAGCCACGGACAGGGGGACGGCTACGAGCAGTACTTC. V is TRBV4-1 and J is TRBJ2-7; 10 bases agree with TRBD1. Per the germline V gene, CDR1 is MGHRA and CDR2 is YSYEKL. The V segment lost 3 bases and the J segment 3 bases; nucleotides outside the gene matches: 5. This CDR3 spans 15 amino acids.

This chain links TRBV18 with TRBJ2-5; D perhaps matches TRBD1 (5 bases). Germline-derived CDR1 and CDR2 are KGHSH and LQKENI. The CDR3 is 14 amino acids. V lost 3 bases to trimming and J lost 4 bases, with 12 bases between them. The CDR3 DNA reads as TGTGCCAGCTCACCCACACTGGGGCGAGAGACCCAGTACTTC. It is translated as CASSPTLGRETQYF.

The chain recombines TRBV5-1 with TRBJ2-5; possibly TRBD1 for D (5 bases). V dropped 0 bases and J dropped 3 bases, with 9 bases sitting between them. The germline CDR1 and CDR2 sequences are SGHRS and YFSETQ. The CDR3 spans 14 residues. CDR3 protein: CASSLGQKKETQYF. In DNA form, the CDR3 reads TGCGCCAGCAGCTTGGGACAGAAGAAAGAGACCCAGTACTTC.

The CDR3 nucleotides read TGTGCCAGCAGCTTACCCGCGGGGTCGGCTGGAAACACCATATATTTT. It is translated as CASSLPAGSAGNTIYF. The rearrangement joins TRBV7-8 to TRBJ1-3; D is uncertain. The germline gives CDR1 SGHVS, CDR2 FQNEAQ. With 2 bases removed from V and 2 bases from J, the gap between germline ends came to 13 bases. CDR3 length equals 16 residues.

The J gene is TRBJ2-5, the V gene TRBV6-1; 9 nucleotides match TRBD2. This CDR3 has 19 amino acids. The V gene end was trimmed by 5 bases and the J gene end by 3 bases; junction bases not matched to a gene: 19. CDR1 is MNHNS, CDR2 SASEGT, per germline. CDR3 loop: CASSKEVGWVLAGKETQYF. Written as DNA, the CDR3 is TGTGCCAGCAGTAAAGAGGTGGGATGGGTGCTAGCGGGGAAAGAGACCCAGTACTTC.

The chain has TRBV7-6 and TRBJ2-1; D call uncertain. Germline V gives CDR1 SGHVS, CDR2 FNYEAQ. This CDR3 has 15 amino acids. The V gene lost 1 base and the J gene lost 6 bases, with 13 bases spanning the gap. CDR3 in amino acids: CASSLGWVSPNEQFF. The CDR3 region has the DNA TGTGCCAGCAGCTTAGGTTGGGTGTCCCCCAATGAGCAGTTCTTC.

The CDR3 DNA reads TGTGCTAGTGGTTTGTTCCGGGACAGGCGGGGCACCGGGGAGCTGTTTTTT. Amino acids: CASGLFRDRRGTGELFF. The chain links TRBV12-5 to TRBJ2-2; 8 bases fit TRBD1. CDR3 length equals 17 residues. With V trimmed by 2 bases and J by 4 bases, 9 bases remained unmatched. Germline CDR1 LGHNT, CDR2 FRNRAP.

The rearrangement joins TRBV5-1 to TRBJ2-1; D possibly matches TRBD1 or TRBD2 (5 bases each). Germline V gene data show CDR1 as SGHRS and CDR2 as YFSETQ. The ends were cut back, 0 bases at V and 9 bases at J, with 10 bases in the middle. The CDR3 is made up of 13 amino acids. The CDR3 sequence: CASSLGAGAEQFF. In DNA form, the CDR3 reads TGCGCCAGCAGCTTGGGGGCCGGGGCTGAGCAGTTCTTC.

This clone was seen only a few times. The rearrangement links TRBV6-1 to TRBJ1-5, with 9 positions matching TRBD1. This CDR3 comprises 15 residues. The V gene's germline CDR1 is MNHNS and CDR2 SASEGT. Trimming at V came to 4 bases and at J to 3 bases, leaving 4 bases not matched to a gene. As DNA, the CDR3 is TGTGCCAGCAGTGGCGGGACAGGGTTCAATCAGCCCCAGCATTTT. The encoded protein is CASSGGTGFNQPQHF.